The entry below gives a single TCR beta chain sequence along with its context. The antigen is unknown. The sample belongs to a study of cytomegalovirus exposure and HLA in healthy donors. Unrecorded immune exposure was likely among donors, who were nominally healthy when sampled. Germline CDR1 reads LNHDA; CDR2 reads SQIVND (reference sequence). Trimming took 3 bases from V and 7 from J; bases not matched to a gene: 17. The CDR3 sequence is 19 residues long. A multiplex PCR was run with 60 Vbeta primers and 13 Jbeta primers. Clones were read by immunoSEQ multiplex PCR, and TCRdb kept only the in-frame ones, dropping some. The sample shows roughly 100,000 clones, almost 70% of them seen only once. Overall study findings and caveats: Using a false discovery rate of 0.05, a later analysis showed that 15,000 to 20,000 TCR beta sequences were associated with HLA alleles. 87-base-pair reads could not separate some V segments, including TRBV6-2 and TRBV6-3.

This sequence joins TRBV19 and TRBJ2-2, with TRBD2 matching 10 bases. The receptor's source is a man aged 30 to 45 in good health and CMV-seronegative. The sample taken for sequencing was PBMCs. The CDR3 here is CASSIFPPPSGRGNGELFF. The DNA for the CDR3 is TGTGCCAGTAGTATCTTCCCTCCCCCTAGCGGGAGAGGGAACGGGGAGCTGTTTTTT. Full variable domain (missing parts from reference TRBV19 and TRBJ2-2): DGGITQSPKYLFRKEGQNVTLSCEQNLNHDAMYWYRQDPGQGLRLIYYSQIVNDFQKGDIAEGYSVSREKKESFPLTVTSAQKNPTAFYLCASSIFPPPSGRGNGELFFGEGSRLTVL.